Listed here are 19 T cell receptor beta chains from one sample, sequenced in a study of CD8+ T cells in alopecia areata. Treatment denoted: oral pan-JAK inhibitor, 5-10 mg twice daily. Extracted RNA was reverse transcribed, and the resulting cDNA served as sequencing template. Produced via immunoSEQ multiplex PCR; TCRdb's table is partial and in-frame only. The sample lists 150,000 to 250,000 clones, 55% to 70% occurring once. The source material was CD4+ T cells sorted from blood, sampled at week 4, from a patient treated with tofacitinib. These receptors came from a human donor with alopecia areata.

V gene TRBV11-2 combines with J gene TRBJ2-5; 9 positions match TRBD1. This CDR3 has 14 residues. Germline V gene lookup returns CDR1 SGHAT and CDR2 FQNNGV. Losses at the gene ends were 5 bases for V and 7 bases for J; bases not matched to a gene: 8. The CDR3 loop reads CASSPNRGRGTQYF. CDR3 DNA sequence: TGTGCCAGCAGCCCTAACAGGGGGCGAGGGACCCAGTACTTC.

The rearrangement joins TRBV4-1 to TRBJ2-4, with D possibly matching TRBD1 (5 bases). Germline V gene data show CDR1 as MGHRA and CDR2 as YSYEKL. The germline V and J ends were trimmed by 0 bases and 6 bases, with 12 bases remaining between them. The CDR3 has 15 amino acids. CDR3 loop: CASSQEGGHLNIQYF. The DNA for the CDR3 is TGCGCCAGCAGCCAAGAAGGTGGACATCTAAACATTCAGTACTTC.

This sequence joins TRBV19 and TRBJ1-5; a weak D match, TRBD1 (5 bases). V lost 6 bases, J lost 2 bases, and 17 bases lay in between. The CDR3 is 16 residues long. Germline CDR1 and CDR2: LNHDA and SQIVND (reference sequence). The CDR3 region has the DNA TGTGCCAGTAGCCTGATCAGGGAGAAAGGCAATCAGCCCCAGCATTTT. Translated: CASSLIREKGNQPQHF.

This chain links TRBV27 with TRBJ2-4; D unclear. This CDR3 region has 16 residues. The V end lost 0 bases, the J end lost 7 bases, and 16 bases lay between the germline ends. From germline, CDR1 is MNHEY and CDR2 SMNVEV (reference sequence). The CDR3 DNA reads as TGTGCCAGCAGTTTATCCCGGTTTGCCTTGGGGAACATTCAGTACTTC. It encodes CASSLSRFALGNIQYF.

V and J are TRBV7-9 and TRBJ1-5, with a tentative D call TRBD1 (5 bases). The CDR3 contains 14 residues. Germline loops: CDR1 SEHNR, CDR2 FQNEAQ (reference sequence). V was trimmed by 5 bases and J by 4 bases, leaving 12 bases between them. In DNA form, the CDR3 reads TGTGCCAGCAGCGCACTCGGGGGTAATCAGCCCCAGCATTTT. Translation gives CASSALGGNQPQHF.

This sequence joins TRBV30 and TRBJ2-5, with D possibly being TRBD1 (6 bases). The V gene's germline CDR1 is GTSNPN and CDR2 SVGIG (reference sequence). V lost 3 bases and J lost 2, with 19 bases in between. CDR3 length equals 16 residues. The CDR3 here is CAWSGLLGHTQETQYF. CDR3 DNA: TGTGCCTGGAGCGGCCTTTTGGGACACACACAAGAGACCCAGTACTTC.

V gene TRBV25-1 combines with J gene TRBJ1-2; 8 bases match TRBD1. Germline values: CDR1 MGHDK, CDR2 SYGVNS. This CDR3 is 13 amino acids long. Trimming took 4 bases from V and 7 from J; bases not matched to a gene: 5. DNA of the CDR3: TGTGCCAGCAGTGCAAGACAGGGGTTTGGCTACACCTTC. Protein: CASSARQGFGYTF.

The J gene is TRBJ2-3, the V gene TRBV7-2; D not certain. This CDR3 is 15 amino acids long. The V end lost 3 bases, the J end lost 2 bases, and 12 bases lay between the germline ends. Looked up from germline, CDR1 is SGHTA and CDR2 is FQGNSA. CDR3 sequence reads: CASSFSSYLTDTQYF. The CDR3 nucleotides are TGTGCCAGCAGCTTTAGTTCGTATCTCACAGATACGCAGTATTTT.

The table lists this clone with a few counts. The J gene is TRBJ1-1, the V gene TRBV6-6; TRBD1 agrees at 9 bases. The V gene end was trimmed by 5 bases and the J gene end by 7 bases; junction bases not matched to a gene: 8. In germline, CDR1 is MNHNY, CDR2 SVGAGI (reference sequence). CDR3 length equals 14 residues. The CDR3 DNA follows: TGTGCCAGCAGTCCGGGACAGGGAAGCCTTGAAGCTTTCTTT. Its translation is CASSPGQGSLEAFF.

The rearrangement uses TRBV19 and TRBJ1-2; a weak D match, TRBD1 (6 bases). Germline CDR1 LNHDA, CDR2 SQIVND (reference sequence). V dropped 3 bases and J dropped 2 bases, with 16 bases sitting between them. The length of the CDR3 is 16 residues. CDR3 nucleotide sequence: TGTGCCAGTAGTATGGGTTCCCGGGGGCCGAACTATGGCTACACCTTC. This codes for CASSMGSRGPNYGYTF.

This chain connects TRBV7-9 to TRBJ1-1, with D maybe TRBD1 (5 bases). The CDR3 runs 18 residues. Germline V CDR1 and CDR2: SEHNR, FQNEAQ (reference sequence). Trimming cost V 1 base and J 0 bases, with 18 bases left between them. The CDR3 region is CASSLGLRIGDLNTEAFF. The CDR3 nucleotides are TGTGCCAGCAGCTTAGGACTCCGTATAGGGGACTTGAACACTGAAGCTTTCTTT.

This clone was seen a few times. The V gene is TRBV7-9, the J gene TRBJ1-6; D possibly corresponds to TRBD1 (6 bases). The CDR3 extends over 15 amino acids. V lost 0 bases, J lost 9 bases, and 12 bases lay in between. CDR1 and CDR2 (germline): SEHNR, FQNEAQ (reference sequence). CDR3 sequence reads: CASSLASGVGSPLHF. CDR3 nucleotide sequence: TGTGCCAGCAGCTTAGCTTCAGGGGTTGGTTCACCCCTCCACTTT.

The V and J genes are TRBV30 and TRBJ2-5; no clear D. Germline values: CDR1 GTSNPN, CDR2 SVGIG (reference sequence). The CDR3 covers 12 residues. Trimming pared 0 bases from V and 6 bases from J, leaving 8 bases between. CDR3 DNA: TGTGCCTGGAGTGTAAACCGGAAGACCCAGTACTTC. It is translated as CAWSVNRKTQYF.

The CDR3 sequence: CASSWMQGNTDTQYF. The CDR3, as DNA: TGTGCCAGCAGCTGGATGCAGGGAAACACAGATACGCAGTATTTT. V is TRBV2 and J is TRBJ2-3, with D possibly TRBD1 on 5 matching bases. V was pared by 6 bases and J by 2 bases, with 15 bases between. The CDR3 has 15 residues. Germline assignment: CDR1 SNHLY and CDR2 FYNNEI.

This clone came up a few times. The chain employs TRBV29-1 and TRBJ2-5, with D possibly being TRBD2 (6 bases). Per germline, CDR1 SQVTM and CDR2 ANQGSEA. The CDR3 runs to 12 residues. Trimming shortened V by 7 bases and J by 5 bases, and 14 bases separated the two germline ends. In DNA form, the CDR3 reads TGCAGCGGTCGCGGGACGTGGGAGACCCAGTACTTC. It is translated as CSGRGTWETQYF.

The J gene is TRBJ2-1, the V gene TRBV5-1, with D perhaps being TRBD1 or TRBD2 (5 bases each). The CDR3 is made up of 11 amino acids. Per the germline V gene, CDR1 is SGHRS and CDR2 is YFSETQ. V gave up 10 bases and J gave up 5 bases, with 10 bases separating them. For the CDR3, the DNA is TGCGCCTCCAGAGGGGACAATGAGCAGTTCTTC. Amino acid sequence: CASRGDNEQFF. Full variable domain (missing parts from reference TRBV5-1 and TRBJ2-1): KAGVTQTPRYLIKTRGQQVTLSCSPISGHRSVSWYQQTPGQGLQFLFEYFSETQRNKGNFPGRFSGRQFSNSRSEMNVSTLELGDSALYLCASRGDNEQFFGPGTRLTVL.

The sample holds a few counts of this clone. CDR3 residues: CASSIRGQPQHF. CDR3 nucleotides: TGTGCCAGTAGTATCCGAGGTCAGCCCCAGCATTTT. The chain combines TRBV19 with TRBJ1-5; D not certain. In germline, CDR1 is LNHDA, CDR2 SQIVND (reference sequence). V was trimmed by 3 bases and J by 6 bases, leaving 6 bases between them. The CDR3 is 12 amino acids.

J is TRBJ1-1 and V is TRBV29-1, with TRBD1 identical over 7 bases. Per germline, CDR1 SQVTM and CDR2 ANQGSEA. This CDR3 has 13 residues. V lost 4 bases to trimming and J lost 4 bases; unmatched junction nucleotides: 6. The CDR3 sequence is CSVAGQQGTEAFF. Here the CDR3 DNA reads TGCAGCGTTGCGGGACAGCAGGGCACTGAAGCTTTCTTT.

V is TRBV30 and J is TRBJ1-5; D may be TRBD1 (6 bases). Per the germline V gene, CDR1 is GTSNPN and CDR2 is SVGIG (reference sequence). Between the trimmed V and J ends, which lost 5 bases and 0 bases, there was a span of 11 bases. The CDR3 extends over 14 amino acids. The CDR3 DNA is TGTGCCTGGCAGGACAGTTATAGCAATCAGCCCCAGCATTTT. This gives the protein CAWQDSYSNQPQHF.